Reported below is one T cell receptor (beta chain). The antigen is undetermined. This sample is part of a study of cytomegalovirus exposure and HLA in healthy donors. The PCR ran on 60 Vbeta and 13 Jbeta primers. The table came from immunoSEQ multiplex PCR; TCRdb's copy has only in-frame clones and leaves some out. The sample gives 95,000 to 100,000 clones, roughly 80% of which show up once; over 3% is in the top ten. Findings and caveats of the study: A later analysis showed TCR association rates differing by HLA locus, peaking at DRB1 and lowest at HLA-C.

This TCR was recovered from a man aged 40-49 years in good health and CMV-seronegative. The sample was PBMCs.

The CDR3 DNA reads TGTGCCAGCAGTAGGGCAGGGGGCGTTGAGACCCAGTACTTC. Translating gives CASSRAGGVETQYF. J is TRBJ2-5 and V is TRBV25-1; TRBD1 matches at 8 bases. Trimming cost V 5 bases and J 5 bases; bases outside gene matches: 7. The CDR3 contains 14 residues. The germline CDR1 and CDR2 sequences are MGHDK and SYGVNS.